This T cell receptor beta chain was retrieved from a study of blood T cells in healthy people across ages. This clonotype was found a few times. No antigen is known for it. Sample-barcoded 5' priming and a J-beta primer mix drove a second PCR of about 6 to 12 cycles. Each TCR beta cDNA got a 12-nucleotide random molecular identifier. TCRdb redid the calling of the 5' RACE reads with MiXCR, one entry per CDR3 protein. The sample yields 550,000 to 750,000 distinct CDR3 sequences, around 21% seen once. V dropped 8 bases and J dropped 3; count of bases not matched to a gene: 21. From germline, CDR1 is SQVTM and CDR2 ANQGSEA. This CDR3 has 18 amino acids. With each sample, at least 6 micrograms of total RNA were extracted. Whole-study findings and limits: Naive CD4+ cells and diversity were both higher in long-lived donors than in aged donors.

The sample comprised blood. The sequence derives from a man between 65 and 85 years old in good health. The chain uses TRBV29-1 and TRBJ2-3, with 9 bases matching TRBD2. CDR3 sequence (DNA): TGCAGCCTATCCGGGACTAGCAGACCTCCCGCAGGAACAGATACGCAGTATTTT. Protein product: CSLSGTSRPPAGTDTQYF.